This TCR beta chain was captured by sequencing in a study of shared clonotypes between healthy human individuals. The protocol was immunoSEQ multiplex PCR, while the TCRdb copy is restricted to in-frame clones and leaves out a portion. Among roughly 650,000 clones listed, 95% to 98% were seen once. The specimen sequenced was naive CD4+ T cells sorted from blood. Subset: CD45RA+ positively selected. This clonotype was sampled from a woman younger than 45 in good health.

Written as DNA, the CDR3 is TGTGCCAGCACAGGGACAGGCGCTAACTCCTACGAGCAGTACTTC. Amino acids: CASTGTGANSYEQYF. The gene calls are TRBV6-1 and TRBJ2-5, with 8 bases identical to TRBD1. The J call may be in error: the DNA end matches TRBJ2-7 better. Germline V gene lookup returns CDR1 MNHNS and CDR2 SASEGT. CDR3 length equals 15 residues.